Sequencing of this TCR beta chain was carried out in a study of cytomegalovirus exposure and HLA in healthy donors (dated by TCRdb to 2016 to 2017). For the study in its entirety: An earlier analysis of some 620 of the donors reported 276 Gb of sequence data and around 120 million unique TCR beta sequences obtained from about 170 million T cells. Typing coverage varied by locus: roughly 620-640 donors for A, B, C, DRB1 and DQB1; under 550 for DQA1; some 610 for DPA1; approximately 450 for DPB1. To study patterns of TCR occurrence, a later analysis re-analyzed previously published TCR beta repertoires from around 660 donors and added high-resolution HLA genotyping. In a later genetic analysis, genome-wide SNP genotypes for about 55% of the 666 donors were used, and that subset was treated as a discovery cohort. HLA typing included class I and class II loci at four-digit resolution. Rather than drawing on any new phenotypic data, the later analysis identified candidate immune exposures from TCR beta sequences and the way those sequences occurred across donors. Among about 360 genotyped donors of the cohort, an average of roughly 240,000 unique TCR beta nucleotide sequences were sequenced per donor, 15% to 20% of them non-productive. Donor age, sex, ethnicity and CMV serostatus were collected together with the repertoire data. In addition to the first cohort of 650 to 750 subjects, a separate validation cohort of about 120 different subjects was used. An earlier analysis of roughly 580 of the donors used high-throughput TCR beta sequencing to judge whether each TCR beta V gene segment behaved as functional or pseudogenic. The study profiled the T cell repertoires of 500 to 800 subjects by immunosequencing and related them to cytomegalovirus serostatus. The aim of the study was to test whether cataloging public T cell receptors could identify signatures of past pathogen exposure. All discovery cohort repertoires had been generated using a single sequencing platform. The genetic ancestry cluster associated with self-reported Caucasian donors included approximately 85% of the roughly 400 genotyped donors. Five DR-DQ haplotypes were treated as single units for association and clustering because of strong linkage in the cohort. High-throughput TCR immunosequencing, statistical association of individual TCRs with disease status, and machine learning were combined to predict cytomegalovirus infection status. Approximately 310 gigabases of sequencing data and tens of millions of unique TCR sequences were included in an early release covering over 600 HLA-typed donors.

CDR1 SGHDT and CDR2 YYEEEE were looked up in the germline V gene. Counted from cysteine to phenylalanine, this CDR3 has 17 amino acids. Just CDR3 DNA is preserved here, 51 bases in frame from base 1. Trimming removed 4 bases from V and 5 bases from J; the gene matches leave 11 bases unexplained. Libraries were prepared through the immunoSEQ multiplex PCR assay. A mixture of 60 forward primers for TCR Vbeta segments and 13 reverse primers for TCR Jbeta segments was used in the multiplex PCR. Amplification of the CDR3 region of rearranged TCR beta genes was performed with a multiplex PCR assay on genomic DNA. On the Illumina HiSeq System, the amplified TCR beta libraries were sequenced as 87-base-pair reads. Per the authors' processing: Across the roughly 700 repertoires, a later analysis counted 75 million to 90 million unique TCR beta chains, 9.5 million to 12 million of which were shared by at least two donors. Raw reads were error-corrected and collapsed into unique sequences with a nearest-neighbor algorithm that merged closely related sequences to remove PCR and sequencing errors. Alignment of CDR3 sequences to IMGT reference sequences was used to assign V, D and J gene segments. For a sequence to be retained, at least a six-nucleotide match to both a V gene segment and a J gene segment was required. A rearrangement was called productive if the CDR3 had no stop codons and remained in frame with V and J, and every other rearrangement was called non-productive. Following IMGT convention, CDR3 was defined as the stretch from the second conserved V-encoded cysteine to the conserved J-encoded phenylalanine. The earlier analysis of about 500 of the donors excluded sequences that lacked an unambiguous match to a single V gene segment. In an earlier analysis of 587 of the donors, a V segment was called functional when productive rearrangements were above 56.7%, and segregating when the standard deviation between donors exceeded 5%. A statistical classification framework was developed to diagnose cytomegalovirus status using the catalog of TCR beta chain sequences. In a later analysis, TCR nucleotide sequences were compared against IMGT/GENE-DB human TR gene sequences so that V and J genes could be assigned. A later analysis assigned CDR3 sequences and most-parsimonious VDJ recombination scenarios with the TCRdist pipeline. In a later analysis, every TCR beta chain was defined by the combination of its CDR3 amino acid sequence and its V-gene family, and reads without a unique V-gene family were dropped. To address suspected cross-contamination and a sequencing artifact, a later analysis removed 592 highly shared, low-generation-probability nucleotide sequences. In a later analysis, a clonal expansion index for each public chain was calculated from normalized within-repertoire ranks of inferred template counts. Generation probabilities in a later analysis came from a VDJ recombination model fitted to out-of-frame rearrangements, and those results were checked against IGoR. In a later analysis, hypergeometric tests were used to score TCR-TCR, TCR-HLA and TCR-CMV co-occurrence, with a repertoire-size bias correction applied to TCR pairs. In a later analysis, false discovery rates were estimated by permuting HLA or CMV assignments 20 times. In a later analysis, co-occurring TCRs were grouped using DBSCAN, with TCRdist sequence similarity added in when clustering inside HLA-allele-positive subsets. For co-occurrence clustering, repertoires with fewer than 30,000 or more than 120,000 public chains were excluded, along with several repertoires with anomalous nucleotide sharing. Drawn from immuneACCESS, this table holds only the in-frame rearrangements with V and J called that TCRdb kept. Clones are partly lost; checked studies trace under half to an unresolved V gene and leave the rest unexplained. V and J calls and clone size are those listed in that table; D and trimming were worked out from the DNA. The sample contains about 140,000 clones, approximately 75% of them found a single time. 4.2% of the sample is held by the ten biggest clonotypes.

Comment on this clone: Its cognate antigen has yet to be identified. No base quality values were provided; no much bigger clone lies one nucleotide off.

Paper-wide results and their limitations: A later analysis reported that several top co-occurrence clusters appeared linked to parvovirus B19, influenza, CMV and Epstein-Barr virus. The earlier analysis of around 600 of the donors excluded 15 to 20 rarely observed V segments, including chromosome 9 orphons, because counts were too low. A further reported finding was that TCR beta sequences accurately predicted the HLA-A and HLA-B alleles for most subjects in the first cohort. Immune exposure information for the cohort was limited to CMV serostatus. The authors suggested that the approach could potentially be generalized to other disease states and immunological phenotypes. In a later analysis, 16,951 TCR beta sequences were associated with specific HLA alleles at a false discovery rate of 0.05. HLA typing was unavailable for some donors at each locus, so association tests used only the typed subset. A later genetic analysis associated a missense DCLRE1C variant with V-gene and J-gene trimming of TCR beta chains, and an independent cohort replicated the association. In vitro tests confirmed that a few of the cytomegalovirus-associated TCR beta chains recognize cytomegalovirus antigens. A total of 150 to 200 TCR beta chains were listed by the study as associated with cytomegalovirus. The classifier was reported to diagnose cytomegalovirus status with high specificity and sensitivity in both the original cohort and the validation cohort. In this cohort, only TCR beta chains were sequenced, and detectable features were limited by the absence of alpha or paired-chain data. In a later analysis, the rate of TCR association differed among HLA loci, with DRB1 alleles having the most associated TCRs and HLA-C alleles having the fewest. Correlated functional status among segregating V segments might be attributable to linkage disequilibrium, but an unknown experimental factor could not be ruled out. In a later genetic analysis, fewer N-insertions in productive TCRs were reported among donors in an Asian-associated ancestry cluster than the roughly 640-donor mean. In a later analysis, HLA-associated TCR beta chains showed more clonal expansion and lower generation probabilities than non-associated chains that were equally common. Most CMV-associated TCR beta chains appeared to be HLA-restricted in a later analysis, and the HLA associations seemed to be driven largely by CMV exposure. When HLA alleles, especially DR and DQ, strongly co-occurred, attributing TCR associations to individual alleles was difficult. Across donors, most TCR sequences were observed very rarely, whereas some public TCRs were present in many individuals. Roughly uniform sequencing depth across donors was assumed in presence/absence analyses, although this assumption may not hold. Because the 87-base-pair reads could not distinguish some IMGT-functional V segments, including TRBV6-2 and TRBV6-3, those segments were excluded. An earlier analysis of around 600 of the donors showed that most TCR beta V segments appeared in productive rearrangements either about 87% or about 30% of the time, which broadly matched IMGT annotations. The sequencing pipeline was judged likely to have produced a cluster of highly shared sequence variants as a technical artifact.

The cohort was made up of 666 healthy bone marrow donors. Cohort members were all nominally healthy when sampled, although unrecorded immune exposures were likely present. The donor tested CMV seropositive and was one of the 289 seropositive cohort members. A peripheral blood sample was collected from each donor, and TCR beta sequencing was performed on peripheral blood mononuclear cells. Genomic DNA was extracted from the blood cell samples with the Qiagen DNeasy Blood Extraction Kit. Source material: PBMCs. The TCR originated in a man aged 50-60 years in good health and CMV-seropositive. Here the chain combines TRBV5-6 and TRBJ2-5; 13 of the junction bases match TRBD2. This receptor carries the CDR3 CASSAATSGRPWETQYF. The nucleotide sequence is TGTGCCAGCAGCGCCGCGACTAGCGGGAGGCCGTGGGAGACCCAGTACTTC.